A selection of T cell receptor beta chains follows, all from one sample in a study of T cell responses to AZD1222 COVID-19 vaccine. Only in-frame clones appear in the TCRdb table, and some are missing; sequencing was by immunoSEQ multiplex PCR. The repertoire holds around 160,000 clones, 75% to 95% seen once, with 2.5% to 3% in the top ten. Sequenced here: peripheral blood, sampled on day 0 of MenACWY control vaccination. The receptors here all came from an adult in good health. Both conserved end residues are part of each CDR3.

j_gene: TRBJ2-7
v_gene: TRBV7-2
CDR3aa: CASTRGGGSYEQYF

j_gene: TRBJ2-7
v_gene: TRBV18
CDR3aa: CASSPPPGNYEQYF

j_gene: TRBJ2-2
v_gene: TRBV7-2
CDR3aa: CASSPQGIGSGELFF

j_gene: TRBJ1-5
v_gene: TRBV30
CDR3aa: CAWSPGSQPQHF

j_gene: TRBJ1-2
v_gene: TRBV24-1
CDR3aa: CATSDLTGYTF

j_gene: TRBJ1-2
v_gene: TRBV5-1
CDR3aa: CASSISYDPAVYGYTF

j_gene: TRBJ1-2
v_gene: TRBV10-3
CDR3aa: CAISESTDTARDIVYTF

j_gene: TRBJ2-2
v_gene: TRBV3-1/TRBV3-2
CDR3aa: CASSQGGQATNTGELFF

j_gene: TRBJ1-5
v_gene: TRBV21-1
CDR3aa: CASCRGDNQPQHF

j_gene: TRBJ2-7
v_gene: TRBV7-3
CDR3aa: CASSYLINRTWGVEQYF

j_gene: TRBJ1-5
v_gene: TRBV30
CDR3aa: CAWNLGGVGGQPQHF

j_gene: TRBJ2-7
v_gene: TRBV5-4
CDR3aa: CASSLQGKDEQYF

j_gene: TRBJ2-3
v_gene: TRBV11-1
CDR3aa: CASSLGPDTQYF

j_gene: TRBJ2-7
v_gene: TRBV11-2
CDR3aa: CASSVDRAYEQYF

j_gene: TRBJ2-7
v_gene: TRBV5-4
CDR3aa: CASSPPGQGPEQYF

j_gene: TRBJ2-7
v_gene: TRBV27
CDR3aa: CASSPYRDPYEQYF

j_gene: TRBJ2-1
v_gene: TRBV7-2
CDR3aa: CASSPNRGAGLRYNEQFF

j_gene: TRBJ1-2
v_gene: TRBV9
CDR3aa: CASSAGQGDYGYTF

j_gene: TRBJ1-4
v_gene: TRBV6-1
CDR3aa: CASSEEPDGEKLFF

j_gene: TRBJ1-1
v_gene: TRBV12-3/TRBV12-4
CDR3aa: CASSSRQSEAFF

j_gene: TRBJ2-3
v_gene: TRBV9
CDR3aa: CASSVIQGSTDTQYF

j_gene: TRBJ2-1
v_gene: TRBV9
CDR3aa: CASSVDGGNNEQFF

j_gene: TRBJ1-2
v_gene: TRBV5-5
CDR3aa: CASSVGRASNYGYTF

j_gene: TRBJ1-5
v_gene: TRBV19
CDR3aa: CASQRTGSNQPQHF

j_gene: TRBJ1-4
v_gene: TRBV6-5
CDR3aa: CASSRGVYPNEKLFF

j_gene: TRBJ2-3
v_gene: TRBV7-9
CDR3aa: CASSRGQDLGTDTQYF

j_gene: TRBJ1-5
v_gene: TRBV28
CDR3aa: CASSSPNNQPQHF

j_gene: TRBJ1-2
v_gene: TRBV2
CDR3aa: CASKVSGGDNYGYTF

j_gene: TRBJ2-5
v_gene: TRBV2
CDR3aa: CASREQGMRQETQYF

j_gene: TRBJ1-4
v_gene: TRBV28
CDR3aa: CASSSSTLLGEKLFF

j_gene: TRBJ2-1
v_gene: TRBV10-1
CDR3aa: CASSESGLSEQFF

j_gene: TRBJ2-3
v_gene: TRBV7-8
CDR3aa: CASSLGGRTTDTQYF

j_gene: TRBJ1-2
v_gene: TRBV18
CDR3aa: CASSPSNNYGYTF

j_gene: TRBJ1-2
v_gene: TRBV9
CDR3aa: CASSVERGGGYTF

j_gene: TRBJ1-6
v_gene: TRBV9
CDR3aa: CASSLEPGPGTIYNSPLHF

j_gene: TRBJ1-3
v_gene: TRBV2
CDR3aa: CAIGNGGGLSGNTIYF

j_gene: TRBJ1-5
v_gene: TRBV10-3
CDR3aa: CAIRGGSNQPQHF

j_gene: TRBJ2-1
v_gene: TRBV5-4
CDR3aa: CASSPQGGTDYNEQFF

j_gene: TRBJ2-5
v_gene: TRBV5-6
CDR3aa: CASSVKYRVETQYF

j_gene: TRBJ2-7
v_gene: TRBV5-1
CDR3aa: CASSSVGSRPEQYF

j_gene: TRBJ1-6
v_gene: TRBV28
CDR3aa: CASSPPGAYNSPLHF

j_gene: TRBJ1-1
v_gene: TRBV25-1
CDR3aa: CASSGRPGEAFF

j_gene: TRBJ1-3
v_gene: TRBV9
CDR3aa: CASSSRWGTIYF

j_gene: TRBJ2-5
v_gene: TRBV2
CDR3aa: CASRLFRETQYF

j_gene: TRBJ2-7
v_gene: TRBV6-5
CDR3aa: CASSYSSGYSYEQYF

j_gene: TRBJ2-7
v_gene: TRBV11-2
CDR3aa: CASSPVWDNFHEQYF

j_gene: TRBJ1-2
v_gene: TRBV5-4
CDR3aa: CASSPGRDNYGYTF

j_gene: TRBJ2-7
v_gene: TRBV6-6
CDR3aa: CASSFREGVYEQYF

j_gene: TRBJ1-3
v_gene: TRBV5-1
CDR3aa: CASSYGQGGDTIYF

j_gene: TRBJ2-7
v_gene: TRBV29-1
CDR3aa: CSVLSGFKGWGEQYF

j_gene: TRBJ1-5
v_gene: TRBV20-1
CDR3aa: CSASGRGSNANQPQHF

j_gene: TRBJ1-2
v_gene: TRBV30
CDR3aa: CAWRGTGGSDYGYTF

j_gene: TRBJ1-6
v_gene: TRBV2
CDR3aa: CASSEAPGGAENSPLHF

j_gene: TRBJ2-5
v_gene: TRBV10-2
CDR3aa: CASNFAGEETQYF

j_gene: TRBJ1-5
v_gene: TRBV19
CDR3aa: CASSLQGSNQPQHF